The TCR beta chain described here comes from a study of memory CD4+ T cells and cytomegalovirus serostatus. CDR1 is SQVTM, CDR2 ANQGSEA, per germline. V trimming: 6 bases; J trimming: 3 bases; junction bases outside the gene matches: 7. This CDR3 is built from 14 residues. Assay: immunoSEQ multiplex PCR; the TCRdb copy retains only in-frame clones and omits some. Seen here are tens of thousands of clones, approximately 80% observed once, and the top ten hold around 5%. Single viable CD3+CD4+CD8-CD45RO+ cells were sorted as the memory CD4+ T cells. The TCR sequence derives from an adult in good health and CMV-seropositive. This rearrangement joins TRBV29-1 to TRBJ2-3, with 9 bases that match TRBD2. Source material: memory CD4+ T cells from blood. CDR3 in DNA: TGCAGCGTGACCAGCGGGGGGCCGACAGATACGCAGTATTTT. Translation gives CSVTSGGPTDTQYF.